This T cell receptor beta chain was profiled in a study of identical twins (dated by TCRdb to 2016 to 2018). Background on the whole study: To test whether fetal clonotypes persist, the study used deep sequencing on TCR alpha and beta repertoires from monozygotic twins, unrelated adults of various ages, and cord blood. To rule out contamination, replicate twin experiments were performed at different times with different library preparation protocols.

General conclusions and limits of the study: Because the same donors could not be followed over many years, the conclusions depended on cross-sectional statistical analysis. Abundant cord blood beta clonotypes carried fewer insertions; young adult naive repertoires showed a weaker similar trend, while memory repertoires showed none. Compared with coincidental sharing between unrelated individuals, an excess of low generation-probability sequences was observed among out-of-frame TCR alpha sequences shared between twins. Out-of-frame TCR alpha sharing in monozygotic twins was systematically underestimated by recombination models, whereas sharing between unrelated individuals was in agreement with the recombination models. Zero-insertion analyses could be partly confounded by invariant T cells such as MAIT and iNKT, though diverse VJ usage argued against such confounding for most clonotypes. In beta out-of-frame sequences, excess twin sharing was weaker, because having fewer shared sequences lowered the signal-to-noise ratio.

Unmatched junction bases come to 1, with V trimmed by 1 base and J by 6 bases. CDR1 is given as LGHDT and CDR2 as YNNKEL, both from the germline V gene (reference sequence). From its cysteine to its phenylalanine, the CDR3 spans 13 amino acids. Only the CDR3 part of the read is kept: 39 bases, read in frame from the first base. Worth noting for this clonotype: The target of this receptor is not known. Per-nucleotide qualities are absent, and no much larger clonotype sits a single base away.

The library was prepared using 5' RACE. Instrument used: Illumina HiSeq 2000. Template switching introduced a universal primer binding site; the final cDNA contained a unique molecular identifier, enabling accurate counting of TCR cDNA molecules. Specific primers in the conserved constant-segment region were used to synthesize first-strand cDNA for the TCR alpha and beta chains. Each cDNA library was double barcoded, with a SMART-Mk sample barcode plus Illumina barcodes, to control for contamination. TruSeq adapter sequences, together with Illumina sample barcodes, were added in two successive PCR steps. Sequencing of the TCR alpha and beta cDNA libraries was done on the Illumina HiSeq platform using custom primers. Per the source publication's procedure: Raw reads were processed with MiGEC to extract unique molecular identifiers, and MiXCR was used to determine CDR3 positions. For each individual, recombination models were inferred using an EM algorithm with the repgenHMM and IGoR tools. Shared clonotype analysis was performed with the tcR package in R, normalizing sharing by the product of cloneset sizes. To study raw recombination without the effects of thymic and clonal selection, out-of-frame nonproductive sequences were analyzed. TCRdb trimmed the raw reads at Q25, called clones with MiXCR and kept productive beta chains. Records with the same CDR3 protein are collapsed into one entry carrying the most frequent genes and DNA. The V and J calls reflect TCRdb's pipeline rather than the authors' work. This sample comprises 350,000 to 600,000 distinct CDR3 sequences, 14% of them detected only once. The ten largest clones add up to around 0.52% of the sample.

Every donor in the study was a healthy Caucasian. Three pairs of female monozygotic twins, all aged about 18 to 30 years, made up the twin cohort. Positive isolation kits from Invitrogen were used to isolate the CD4+ and CD8+ T cell populations. These data also featured in a second study, about yellow fever vaccine responses in identical twins. The second study also describes: The T cell response to vaccination in identical twins was reported by the authors to appear partly convergent and partly personalized. In the study, vaccine-responding T cell clones were precisely tracked in identical twins.

The sequence was obtained from a woman aged 18-35 years in good health. Sequences were obtained from CD4+ T cells sorted from blood. The sequence is built from TRBV3-1 and TRBJ2-7, with 9 bases in between that match TRBD1. The CDR3 here reads CASSQGGQGEQYF. Read as DNA, the sequence is TGTGCCAGCAGCCAAGGGGGACAGGGCGAGCAGTACTTC.